This TCR beta chain was retrieved from a study of blood T cell repertoires in COVID-19. Study as a whole: Sites in the United States, Italy and Spain provided acute and convalescent COVID-19 samples. PBMCs, B-cell-depleted T cells, or T cells provided the cDNA or gDNA that made up the material.

Authors' processing steps: Estimated nucleated cell counts came from reference gene primer amplification. Method: immunoSEQ multiplex PCR; TCRdb's copy keeps in-frame clones and lacks some. V and J calls and clone size are those listed in that table; D and trimming were worked out from the DNA. The sample carries a few hundred thousand clones, about 87% recorded once. The CDR3 length is 13 residues. CDR1 is WSHSY and CDR2 is SAAADI in the germline V gene. V was pared by 6 bases and J by 4 bases, with 7 bases between. Seattle enrolled patients during active infection and tracked them longitudinally. This chain links TRBV10-2 with TRBJ1-6, with D perhaps TRBD1 (6 bases). The source material was peripheral blood. The sequence came from a woman between 45 and 60 years old with COVID-19, enrolled during active disease. Here the CDR3 DNA reads TGCGCCAGCAGGGACAGTTATAATTCACCCCTCCACTTT. It translates to CASRDSYNSPLHF.